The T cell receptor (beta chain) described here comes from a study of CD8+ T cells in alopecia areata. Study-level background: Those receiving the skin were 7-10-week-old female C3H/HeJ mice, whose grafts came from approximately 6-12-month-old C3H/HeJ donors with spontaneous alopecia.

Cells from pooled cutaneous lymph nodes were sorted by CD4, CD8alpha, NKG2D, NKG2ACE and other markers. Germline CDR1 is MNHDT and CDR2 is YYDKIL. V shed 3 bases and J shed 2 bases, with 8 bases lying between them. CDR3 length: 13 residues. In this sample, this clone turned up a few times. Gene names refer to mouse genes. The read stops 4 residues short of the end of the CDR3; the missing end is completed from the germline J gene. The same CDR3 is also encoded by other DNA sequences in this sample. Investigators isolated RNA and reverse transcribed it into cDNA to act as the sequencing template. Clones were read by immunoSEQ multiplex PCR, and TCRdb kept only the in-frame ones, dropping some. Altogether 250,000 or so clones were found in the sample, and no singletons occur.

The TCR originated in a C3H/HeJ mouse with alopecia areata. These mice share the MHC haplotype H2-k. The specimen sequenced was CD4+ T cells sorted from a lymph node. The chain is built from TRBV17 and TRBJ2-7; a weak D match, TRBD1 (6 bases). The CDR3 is CASSRGQAYEQYF. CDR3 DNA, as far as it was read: TGTGCTAGCAGTAGGGGACAAGCCTAT.